The 9 T cell receptor beta chains presented below share a single source sample, sequenced in a study of blood T cell repertoires in COVID-19. The table came from immunoSEQ multiplex PCR; TCRdb's copy has only in-frame clones and leaves some out. The sample shows some 400,000 clones, about 89% of them seen only once. The specimen was peripheral blood. These receptors all come from a woman aged 55-70 years with COVID-19, enrolled during active disease.

The V call is TRBV18, the J call TRBJ2-3; 10 bases agree with TRBD2. The CDR3 has 16 amino acids. Germline CDR1 reads KGHSH; CDR2 reads LQKENI. V was clipped by 2 bases and J by 8 bases; unmatched bases: 10. The CDR3 DNA reads as TGTGCCAGCTCACCAGTGAATAGCGGGGGGCAATTTACGCAGTATTTT. Its translation: CASSPVNSGGQFTQYF. Complete variable domain (other parts from reference TRBV18 and TRBJ2-3): NAGVMQNPRHLVRRRGQEARLRCSPMKGHSHVYWYRQLPEEGLKFMVYLQKENIIDESGMPKERFSAEFPKEGPSILRIQQVVRGDSAAYFCASSPVNSGGQFTQYFGPGTRLTVL.

CDR3 residues: CASSVGQGTHEQYF. The DNA for the CDR3 is TGTGCCAGCAGCGTAGGACAGGGAACCCACGAGCAGTACTTC. The chain employs TRBV9 and TRBJ2-7; TRBD1 matches 7 bases. Per the germline V gene, CDR1 is SGDLS and CDR2 is YYNGEE. The trim removed 0 bases at V and 5 bases at J, leaving 5 bases unmatched. This CDR3 has 14 amino acids.

V usage is TRBV4-1 and J usage is TRBJ2-4; D uncertain. Trimming cost V 2 bases and J 0 bases, with 23 bases left between them. The CDR3 is 20 residues long. Germline V gene lookup returns CDR1 MGHRA and CDR2 YSYEKL. In nucleotides, the CDR3 is TGCGCCAGCAGCCAACCCGAGAGGCCCAGAGATGAGATAGCCAAAAACATTCAGTACTTC. Protein: CASSQPERPRDEIAKNIQYF.

This chain joins TRBV2 and TRBJ1-6; perhaps TRBD1 as D (6 bases). The germline CDR1 and CDR2 sequences are SNHLY and FYNNEI. Trimming left V 1 base short and J 10 bases short, with 11 bases between. CDR3 length: 14 residues. The chain's CDR3 is CASSEEGEGSPLHF. CDR3 nucleotides: TGTGCCAGCAGTGAAGAGGGGGAAGGATCACCCCTCCACTTT.

The chain is built from TRBV18 and TRBJ2-7; no clear D gene. V lost 3 bases and J 4 bases, leaving 10 bases between the germline ends. The CDR3 contains 13 residues. Germline lookup yields CDR1 KGHSH and CDR2 LQKENI. CDR3 sequence: CASSPAGFYEQYF. CDR3 DNA: TGTGCCAGCTCACCGGCAGGATTTTACGAGCAGTACTTC.

The V gene is TRBV4-2, the J gene TRBJ2-5, with D possibly being TRBD2 (5 bases). Germline V gene lookup returns CDR1 LGHNA and CDR2 YNFKEQ. The CDR3 consists of 16 residues. Trimming took 0 bases from V and 2 from J, leaving 13 bases between them. CDR3 protein: CASSQDRGGGQETQYF. Written as DNA, the CDR3 is TGTGCCAGCAGCCAAGATCGAGGTGGAGGACAAGAGACCCAGTACTTC.

The chain couples TRBV6-5 to TRBJ1-2, with TRBD1 matching over 10 bases. This CDR3 contains 14 residues. Germline V gene lookup returns CDR1 MNHEY and CDR2 SVGAGI. After removal of 6 bases from V and 4 bases from J, the junction contained 5 bases not matched to a gene. CDR3 protein: CASRTGGRGYGYTF. The CDR3 region has the DNA TGTGCCAGCAGGACAGGGGGCAGGGGCTATGGCTACACCTTC.

V gene TRBV27 combines with J gene TRBJ2-1, with D perhaps TRBD1 (5 bases). Per the germline V gene, CDR1 is MNHEY and CDR2 is SMNVEV (reference sequence). This CDR3 comprises 16 residues. Trimming left V 1 base short and J 7 bases short, with 17 bases between. CDR3 protein: CASSLLGQGLGNEQFF. In DNA, the CDR3 is TGTGCCAGCAGTTTATTAGGGCAGGGTTTAGGGAATGAGCAGTTCTTC.

The gene calls are TRBV28 and TRBJ2-1; 9 bases are a match to TRBD2. CDR1 and CDR2 from the germline V gene are MDHEN and SYDVKM. V trimming: 9 bases; J trimming: 8 bases; junction bases outside the gene matches: 5. The CDR3 loop spans 12 amino acids. In DNA form, the CDR3 reads TGTGCCAGTAATAGCGGGGGATATGAGCAGTTCTTC. Translating it yields CASNSGGYEQFF.